This TCR beta chain was identified during a study of cytomegalovirus exposure and HLA in healthy donors. General study points: It was confirmed in vitro that a few of the CMV-associated chains were specific for CMV antigens.

To note about this clone: The target antigen is unknown.

Clones were sequenced by immunoSEQ multiplex PCR, and TCRdb holds only the in-frame ones, with some missing. The sample yields around 300,000 clones, approximately 90% seen once. These donors were members of the approximately 110-subject validation cohort, a group separate from the approximately 700-subject first cohort. The sequenced material came from PBMCs. The source is a woman aged 25 to 45 in good health and CMV-seropositive.

The CDR3: CASSLGSKTYEQYF. The CDR3, as DNA: TGTGCCAGCAGCTTGGGGTCCAAAACCTACGAGCAGTACTTC. V and J are TRBV13 and TRBJ2-7; D ambiguous. Germline V gives CDR1 PRHDT, CDR2 FYEKMQ (reference sequence). The CDR3 runs to 14 residues. Between the trimmed V and J ends, which lost 3 bases and 2 bases, there was a span of 11 bases.